This T cell receptor (beta chain) is drawn from a study of blood T cell repertoires in COVID-19. For the study at large: Material from acute and convalescent COVID-19 was sourced from the United States, Italy and Spain. PBMCs, B-cell-depleted T cells, or T cells were the source of the cDNA or gDNA that made up the material.

The table lists this clone with a count of one. Deletions cut 7 bases from V and 2 bases from J, with 8 bases between. CDR3 length equals 13 residues. CDR1 and CDR2 (germline): SNHLY, FYNNEI. Per the original methods: Estimation of nucleated cell counts was performed using reference gene primer amplification. Sequencing used immunoSEQ multiplex PCR; TCRdb keeps in-frame clones, though not all of them. V and J calls and clone size are those listed in that table; D and trimming were worked out from the DNA. The sample consists of approximately 38,000 clones, more than 85% of them appearing once. The J gene is TRBJ2-2, the V gene TRBV2; the D gene is possibly TRBD1 (5 bases). This TCR derives from a woman aged 80 or over with acute or convalescent COVID-19. The specimen was peripheral blood. CDR3 amino acids: CASKQDNTGELFF. The CDR3 DNA follows: TGTGCCAGCAAACAGGACAACACCGGGGAGCTGTTTTTT.